At least ten counts were recorded for the clone carrying this TCR beta chain. What it recognizes is unknown. The length of the CDR3 is 17 residues. Unmatched junction bases numbered 4, after V lost 0 bases and J lost 0 bases. Per germline, CDR1 LGHNA and CDR2 YSLEER. This entry is derived from a study of T-cell reconstitution after alpha-beta-depleted transplantation in children. The study, taken as a whole, reports: Once a year had passed after transplant, T-cell counts and diversity came mostly from newly produced T cells. As was reported, about two months after transplant, alpha-beta T cells came from several hundred expanded graft clones.

TCRbeta library preparation incorporated unique molecular identifiers. In TCRdb, the PCR reads were re-called with MiXCR into one record per CDR3 protein. The sample shows around 450,000 distinct CDR3 sequences, roughly 10% of them seen only once. Sequencing was performed on PBMCs, taken before TCRalphabeta/CD19-depleted stem cell transplant. The receptor comes from a child between 2 and 9 years old with inherited bone marrow failure, due to receive a stem cell transplant. The chain couples TRBV4-3 to TRBJ2-3; 9 bases agree with TRBD2. CDR3 nucleotide sequence: TGCGCCAGCAGCCAAGATCCTCTAGCGGGAAGCACAGATACGCAGTATTTT. It yields the protein CASSQDPLAGSTDTQYF.